The clone carrying this T cell receptor (beta chain) showed up many times. Its target is unknown. Using RNA template, CDR3s of TCR alpha and beta were amplified with iRepertoire arm-PCR. For one-step reverse transcription and amplification, 100-400 ng of tissue mRNA or PBMC total RNA was used. TCRdb itself ran the multiplex PCR reads through MiXCR, one entry per CDR3 protein. The table records 100,000 to 150,000 distinct CDR3 sequences, 20% to 25% of them present only once. This record belongs to a study of glioma-infiltrating T cells. Study conclusions and caveats: Very few CDR3 sequences were shared between tissue and blood. Non-neoplastic patients had below-expected tissue-blood divergence, while all gliomas exceeded expectation.

Trimming pared 4 bases from V and 3 bases from J, leaving 16 bases between. Germline V gene data show CDR1 as MNHEY and CDR2 as SMNVEV (reference sequence). This CDR3 region has 15 residues. The V call is TRBV27, the J call TRBJ2-7; possibly TRBD2 for D (5 bases). The sample was glioma tissue, nonneoplastic brain tissue, or PBMCs (not recorded which). The source is a human donor with low-grade glioma or glioblastoma, undergoing nonglioma brain surgery, or in good health (not recorded which). The CDR3 loop reads CASSSTRLGSYEQYV. The CDR3 coding sequence is TGTGCCAGCAGTTCGACCCGACTGGGGAGCTACGAGCAGTACGTC.